What follows is one T cell receptor beta chain and its context. Measured with immunoSEQ multiplex PCR; TCRdb has only the in-frame clones, and not every one. The data hold about 28,000 clones, with about 83% observed a single time. Trimming removed 3 bases from V and 4 bases from J, with 13 bases in between. CDR3 length: 14 amino acids. Germline loops: CDR1 LNHDA, CDR2 SQIVND (reference sequence). This specimen belongs to a study of sequential checkpoint blockade in melanoma. Treatment specified: randomized to nivolumab then ipilimumab (arm A) or the reverse (arm B). This specimen was CD8+ T cells sorted from blood (inferred from file names), taken from a patient given nivolumab and ipilimumab in sequence. The origin of this receptor is a human donor with melanoma. The gene calls are TRBV19 and TRBJ2-7; D is possibly TRBD1 (5 bases). The CDR3 sequence is CASSIGAGFYEQYF. In DNA, the CDR3 is TGTGCCAGTAGTATTGGCGCAGGGTTTTACGAGCAGTACTTC. Supplemented by reference TRBV19 and TRBJ2-7, the full variable domain reads DGGITQSPKYLFRKEGQNVTLSCEQNLNHDAMYWYRQDPGQGLRLIYYSQIVNDFQKGDIAEGYSVSREKKESFPLTVTSAQKNPTAFYLCASSIGAGFYEQYFGPGTRLTVT.